One and the same sample provided the 23 T cell receptor beta chains below, sequenced in a study of control samples from healthy donors and cancer patients. Data came from immunoSEQ multiplex PCR; TCRdb stores just in-frame clones and leaves some out. The sample records 400,000 to 500,000 clones, about 93% being singletons. Sequenced: PBMCs. The receptors were gathered from a man aged 40-49 years with head and neck cancer.

This clone was recorded once. The CDR3 loop is CASSPIRDSFSGNTIYF. Here the CDR3 DNA reads TGTGCCAGCTCACCAATCCGGGACAGCTTCTCTGGAAACACCATATATTTT. The gene calls are TRBV18 and TRBJ1-3; TRBD1 agrees at 7 bases. This CDR3 contains 17 residues. Germline V gene lookup returns CDR1 KGHSH and CDR2 LQKENI. Unmatched junction bases numbered 7, after V lost 2 bases and J lost 0 bases.

The J gene is TRBJ2-7, the V gene TRBV7-9; TRBD1 is a possible D gene (6 bases). Germline V gives CDR1 SEHNR, CDR2 FQNEAQ (reference sequence). Trimming removed 5 bases from V and 3 bases from J, with 14 bases in between. The length of the CDR3 is 14 residues. The CDR3 DNA is TGTGCCAGCAGCCCCGGGACAAGAAGCTACGAGCAGTACTTC. Translating it yields CASSPGTRSYEQYF.

The J gene is TRBJ1-1, the V gene TRBV30, with D perhaps matching TRBD1 (5 bases). This CDR3 region has 15 residues. Germline CDR1 GTSNPN, CDR2 SVGIG (reference sequence). Trimming pared 2 bases from V and 6 bases from J, leaving 19 bases between. The CDR3 sequence: CAWSLPRVEKAEAFF. The DNA of the CDR3 is TGTGCCTGGAGTCTTCCCAGGGTAGAAAAGGCTGAAGCTTTCTTT.

This chain links TRBV4-2 with TRBJ2-3; D is unclear. The CDR3 totals 16 residues. Trimming left V 4 bases short and J 0 bases short, with 14 bases between. The germline gives CDR1 LGHNA, CDR2 YNFKEQ. CDR3 nucleotide sequence: TGTGCCAGCAGCCCCAGGCCCCTTGCCAGCACAGATACGCAGTATTTT. Its protein is CASSPRPLASTDTQYF.

This sequence joins TRBV6-5 and TRBJ2-4; the match to TRBD2 covers 9 bases. The length of the CDR3 is 14 residues. Germline CDR1 is MNHEY and CDR2 is SVGAGI. The V segment lost 7 bases and the J segment 9 bases; nucleotides outside the gene matches: 10. In DNA, the CDR3 is TGTGCCAGCATCCCGTCTAGCGGGGAGGGCATTCAGTACTTC. This gives the protein CASIPSSGEGIQYF.

The chain employs TRBV5-3 and TRBJ1-3; 7 bases agree with TRBD1. TRBV5-3 is an open reading frame, and its role is uncertain. The CDR3 totals 15 residues. The V and J ends lost 5 bases and 0 bases, in that order; junction bases with no gene match: 5. The CDR3 loop is CARRLHRGSGNTIYF. The CDR3 DNA follows: TGTGCCAGAAGGCTCCACAGGGGCTCTGGAAACACCATATATTTT.

The V gene is TRBV7-2, the J gene TRBJ1-3, with 8 nucleotides matching TRBD1. The V and J ends lost 5 bases and 8 bases, in that order; junction bases with no gene match: 5. Germline V gene sequence: CDR1 SGHTA, CDR2 FQGNSA. CDR3 length equals 13 residues. CDR3 protein: CASSPDRADTIYF. The CDR3 nucleotides read TGTGCCAGCAGCCCGGACAGGGCGGACACCATATATTTT.

The chain links TRBV19 to TRBJ2-3, with D possibly matching TRBD1 (5 bases). Germline CDR1 is LNHDA and CDR2 is SQIVND (reference sequence). Trimming took off 4 bases at V and 0 bases at J, with 14 bases between the two ends. This CDR3 region has 16 residues. Written as DNA, the CDR3 is TGTGCCAGTAGTAAACCTCAGGGATATAGCACAGATACGCAGTATTTT. Translating it yields CASSKPQGYSTDTQYF.

Comments on this clone: Other DNA sequences in this sample translate to the same CDR3. The gene calls are TRBV6-5 and TRBJ1-2; 9 bases match TRBD1. V trimming: 4 bases; J trimming: 4 bases; junction bases outside the gene matches: 4. The CDR3 extends over 14 amino acids. Per the germline V gene, CDR1 is MNHEY and CDR2 is SVGAGI. The CDR3 DNA sequence: TGTGCCAGCAGTTCGACAGGGGGTGGCTATGGCTACACCTTC. Translating gives CASSSTGGGYGYTF.

The chain combines TRBV25-1 with TRBJ1-6; D remains unclear. The CDR3 runs to 12 residues. Between the trimmed V and J ends, which lost 2 bases and 13 bases, there was a span of 9 bases. CDR1 is MGHDK, CDR2 SYGVNS, per germline. The CDR3 coding sequence is TGTGCCAGCAGTGAACAGGTATCCCCCCTCCACTTT. Its translation: CASSEQVSPLHF.

The chain joins TRBV7-2 to TRBJ2-2; D is unresolved. Trimming pared 3 bases from V and 5 bases from J, leaving 13 bases between. Germline loops: CDR1 SGHTA, CDR2 FQGNSA. The CDR3 is made up of 15 amino acids. The CDR3, as DNA: TGTGCCAGCAGCTTTGACCCGACCCCTACCGGGGAGCTGTTTTTT. It translates to CASSFDPTPTGELFF.

This clone was observed a single time. The chain employs TRBV7-5 and TRBJ1-6; TRBD1, the D gene given by the table, was not confirmed from the DNA. TRBV7-5 is a pseudogene locus. The CDR3 has 17 residues. CDR3 region: CAGTGGSRSSYNSPLHF. The CDR3 DNA is TGTGCCGGAACAGGGGGCTCGAGAAGCTCCTATAATTCACCCCTCCACTTT.

The chain uses TRBV5-8 and TRBJ2-2; possibly TRBD1 for D (7 bases). The V end lost 4 bases, the J end lost 6 bases, and 16 bases lay between the germline ends. The CDR3 covers 15 residues. The germline V gene has CDR1 SGHTS and CDR2 YDEGEE. CDR3 sequence reads: CASSAGQRVAGELFF. In DNA form, the CDR3 reads TGTGCCAGCAGCGCGGGACAGCGAGTGGCCGGGGAGCTGTTTTTT.

The rearrangement joins TRBV28 to TRBJ2-1; D call uncertain. The CDR3 has 14 residues. Trimming shortened V by 6 bases and J by 5 bases, and 14 bases separated the two germline ends. CDR1 MDHEN and CDR2 SYDVKM come from the germline V gene. This CDR3 reads CASSNSVDHNEQFF. The CDR3 bases are TGTGCCAGCAGCAACAGTGTGGACCACAATGAGCAGTTCTTC.

The chain employs TRBV7-2 and TRBJ1-1; weak D call: TRBD1 (6 bases). The CDR3 runs 14 residues. CDR1 and CDR2 from the germline V gene are SGHTA and FQGNSA. Between the trimmed V and J ends, which lost 5 bases and 2 bases, there was a span of 12 bases. The DNA of the CDR3 is TGTGCCAGCAGCATCCGGACAGCTAACACTGAAGCTTTCTTT. This gives the protein CASSIRTANTEAFF.

The rearrangement links TRBV13 to TRBJ2-1; no definite D call. Germline V gives CDR1 PRHDT, CDR2 FYEKMQ (reference sequence). The CDR3 has 11 residues. Trimming took off 2 bases at V and 7 bases at J, with 3 bases between the two ends. The CDR3 is CASSLQNEQFF. The CDR3 DNA reads as TGTGCCAGCAGCTTACAAAATGAGCAGTTCTTC.

The J gene is TRBJ2-7, the V gene TRBV29-1; D may be TRBD2 (6 bases). V gave up 4 bases and J gave up 4 bases, with 14 bases separating them. CDR3 length: 13 amino acids. CDR1 is SQVTM, CDR2 ANQGSEA, per germline. CDR3 sequence reads: CSVGAGMGYEQYF. The CDR3 region has the DNA TGCAGCGTTGGAGCGGGCATGGGGTACGAGCAGTACTTC.

The chain employs TRBV28 and TRBJ2-1; D unresolved. Germline CDR1 reads MDHEN; CDR2 reads SYDVKM. V shed 3 bases and J shed 9 bases, with 9 bases lying between them. This CDR3 spans 12 amino acids. As DNA, the CDR3 is TGTGCCAGCAGTTTGAGGAACGGTGAGCAGTTCTTC. It specifies CASSLRNGEQFF.

V is TRBV7-9 and J is TRBJ1-1; 10 bases map to TRBD1. This CDR3 has 15 residues. Germline trimming cut 4 bases from V and 1 base from J; bases unmatched to any gene: 3. Per the germline V gene, CDR1 is SEHNR and CDR2 is FQNEAQ (reference sequence). The CDR3 nucleotides read TGTGCCAGCAGCTCTAGGACAGGGGGGAACACTGAAGCTTTCTTT. This encodes CASSSRTGGNTEAFF.

The chain has TRBV27 and TRBJ2-3, with 11 bases that match TRBD2. V dropped 2 bases and J dropped 1; count of bases not matched to a gene: 5. This CDR3 is 17 amino acids long. CDR1 and CDR2 (germline): MNHEY, SMNVEV (reference sequence). The CDR3 region has the DNA TGTGCCAGCAGTTTAGATCCTAGCGGGAGGCGCACAGATACGCAGTATTTT. Encoded protein: CASSLDPSGRRTDTQYF.

The J gene is TRBJ2-6, the V gene TRBV24-1, with TRBD1 as a possible D gene (6 bases). V gave up 6 bases and J gave up 0 bases, with 14 bases separating them. Germline V lookup: CDR1 KGHDR, CDR2 SFDVKD. The CDR3 is 17 amino acids. The chain's CDR3 is CATSPRGGVSGANVLTF. In nucleotides, the CDR3 is TGTGCCACCAGTCCCAGGGGTGGGGTCTCTGGGGCCAACGTCCTGACTTTC.

To note about this clone: The sample contains more than one DNA sequence encoding this CDR3. The chain links TRBV3-1 (or the pseudogene TRBV3-2) to TRBJ1-4; D is uncertain. Germline CDR1 reads LGHDT; CDR2 reads YNNKEL (reference sequence). V shed 0 bases and J shed 2 bases, with 4 bases lying between them. This CDR3 region has 14 residues. The CDR3 region is CASSQDRTNEKLFF. CDR3 bases: TGTGCCAGCAGCCAAGACAGGACTAATGAAAAACTGTTTTTT.

This clone was counted a few times. V usage is TRBV19 and J usage is TRBJ2-7; 7 bases agree with TRBD1. Germline lookup yields CDR1 LNHDA and CDR2 SQIVND (reference sequence). Trimming at V came to 11 bases and at J to 0 bases, leaving 10 bases not matched to a gene. The CDR3 sequence is 14 residues long. The CDR3 region is CACSTGVGSYEQYF. The CDR3 coding sequence is TGTGCCTGTTCTACAGGGGTAGGCTCCTACGAGCAGTACTTC.